The entry that follows covers one T cell receptor (beta chain) sequence. The antigen is unknown. These data originate in a study of shared clonotypes between healthy human individuals. The study, taken as a whole, reports: Non-shared clonotypes had lower generation probabilities than those shared by all four donors.

Terminally differentiated effector memory CD45RA+ cells were excluded by CCR7 positive selection of CD45RO-negative cells. This CDR3 is 15 amino acids long. Germline CDR1 reads SGHAT; CDR2 reads FQNNGV. With 4 bases removed from V and 0 bases from J, the gap between germline ends came to 9 bases. Using approximately 200 ng DNA, around 30,000 T cell genomes, the sorted-subset replicate PCRs were run. As originally analysed: Junction-only immunoSEQ data arrived without quality scores, meaning filtering differed. Profiling relied on immunoSEQ multiplex PCR, and the TCRdb table lists in-frame clones only, not all of them. V and J calls and clone size are given by that table; D and trimming were obtained from the DNA. The sample holds a few million clones; 93% are singletons and the top ten take more than 1.5%.

The sample comprised naive CD8+ T cells from PBMCs. This TCR was sampled from a man younger than 30 in good health. Some clones in this sample may be carry-over from other donors' samples. This chain uses TRBV11-2 with TRBJ2-2; D is unclear. The CDR3 bases are TGTGCCAGCAGCTCCCGCTCTACGAACACCGGGGAGCTGTTTTTT. It codes for CASSSRSTNTGELFF. Full variable domain (rest looked up from reference TRBV11-2 and TRBJ2-2): EAGVAQSPRYKIIEKRQSVAFWCNPISGHATLYWYQQILGQGPKLLIQFQNNGVVDDSQLPKDRFSAERLKGVDSTLKIQPAKLEDSAVYLCASSSRSTNTGELFFGEGSRLTVL.